This record covers a single T cell receptor beta chain. The sample is drawn from a study of tumor-infiltrating lymphocytes in primary liver carcinoma. With a constant-region primer, TCR beta cDNA was made from about 0.5 ug of total RNA. Slightly modified ARM-PCR with three nested multiplex PCR rounds yielded TCR beta libraries. With TRBV1-TRBV30 forward primers and a C-beta reverse primer, the first two PCR rounds were run for around 10 cycles each. Using its own MiXCR run on the multiplex PCR reads, TCRdb lists one record per CDR3 protein. The table includes under 200,000 distinct CDR3 sequences, about 61% detected once. Germline CDR1 SEHNR, CDR2 FQNEAQ (reference sequence). Losses at the gene ends were 6 bases for V and 0 bases for J; bases not matched to a gene: 7. The CDR3 is 16 amino acids. In addition to blood RNA drawn from unsorted whole blood, germline DNA was extracted.

The rearrangement joins TRBV7-9 to TRBJ2-5; 10 nucleotides line up with TRBD1. The clonotype was recovered from a woman in her sixties with primary liver carcinoma and hepatitis B virus infection. Sequences were obtained from peripheral blood. The CDR3 here is CASRSSGTGDQETQYF. The DNA for the CDR3 is TGTGCCAGCAGGTCCTCCGGGACAGGGGACCAAGAGACCCAGTACTTC.